The 32 T cell receptor beta chains in this list originate from one sample, sequenced in a study of regulatory T cells in long-lasting Graves disease. The time point was: newly diagnosed GD, antithyroid drugs for less than 3 months. Scientists built the TCR library using RNA that was extracted from PBMCs. Both iRepertoire HTBI primers and Arm-PCR of CDR3 regions were used to build the TCR beta libraries. TCRdb analysed the multiplex PCR reads with MiXCR anew, one entry per CDR3 protein. The profile shows hundreds of thousands of distinct CDR3 sequences, 16% of them singletons. The same data also contributed to another study, on T cells in Graves' hyperthyroidism and ophthalmopathy.

The sample here was peripheral blood mononuclear cells (PBMCs), taken at new diagnosis, from a patient treated with antithyroid drugs. These receptors all come from a man in his forties or fifties with Graves disease.

This clonotype was seen a handful of times. CDR3 nucleotides: TGTGCCAGCAGGGGCGGACTTAACTATGGCTACACCTTC. Protein product: CASRGGLNYGYTF. The chain couples TRBV28 to TRBJ1-2; D remains unclear. Germline loops: CDR1 MDHEN, CDR2 SYDVKM. The CDR3 loop spans 13 amino acids. With 6 bases removed from V and 1 base from J, the gap between germline ends came to 9 bases.

Remarks on this clonotype: This may be a read error, as it is one base from a much larger clone. The genes are TRBV2 and TRBJ1-2; D might be TRBD1 (5 bases). Germline V lookup: CDR1 SNHLY, CDR2 FYNNEI. The CDR3 spans 14 residues. CDR3 protein: CASGEEGFGYGYTF. For the CDR3, the DNA is TGTGCCAGCGGTGAAGAGGGGTTCGGGTATGGCTACACCTTC.

This clonotype was seen only a few times. A much larger clone differs by one base, so this may be a read error. The chain is built from TRBV6-1 and TRBJ1-2; TRBD1 is a possible D gene (5 bases). Germline CDR1 reads MNHNS; CDR2 reads SASEGT. This CDR3 contains 14 residues. CDR3 protein: CACSEAGRGYGYTF. CDR3 DNA: TGTGCCTGCAGTGAAGCGGGGAGGGGTTATGGCTACACCTTC.

The rearrangement joins TRBV20-1 to TRBJ1-2; 7 bases agree with TRBD1. The CDR3 is made up of 13 amino acids. After removal of 0 bases from V and 7 bases from J, the junction contained 5 bases not matched to a gene. Germline loops: CDR1 DFQATT, CDR2 SNEGSKA (reference sequence). The CDR3 loop reads CSARDRQGRGYTF. The CDR3, as DNA: TGCAGTGCTAGAGACAGACAGGGTCGTGGCTACACCTTC.

This clonotype was seen repeatedly, ten times or more. The genes are TRBV30 and TRBJ2-7; D is ambiguous. Germline CDR1 is GTSNPN and CDR2 is SVGIG (reference sequence). Deletions cut 1 base from V and 2 bases from J, with 6 bases between. The CDR3 is 12 amino acids. The CDR3 reads CAWSARTYEQYF. CDR3 in DNA: TGTGCCTGGAGTGCGAGGACCTACGAGCAGTACTTC.

The rearrangement links TRBV28 to TRBJ1-6; D gene ambiguous. The CDR3 is 17 residues long. The V gene's germline CDR1 is MDHEN and CDR2 SYDVKM. The V gene lost 3 bases and the J gene lost 7 bases, with 19 bases spanning the gap. CDR3 amino acids: CASSLGDRSLRNSPLHF. DNA for the CDR3: TGTGCCAGCAGTTTGGGCGATAGGAGCCTAAGGAATTCACCCCTCCACTTT.

In this sample, this clonotype turned up many times. The chain joins TRBV20-1 to TRBJ1-4; a weak D match, TRBD1 (5 bases). This CDR3 is built from 15 residues. Between the trimmed V and J ends, which lost 6 bases and 2 bases, there was a span of 16 bases. Germline V CDR1 and CDR2: DFQATT, SNEGSKA (reference sequence). The CDR3 protein is CSATDQGLTNEKLFF. CDR3 in DNA: TGCAGTGCCACTGACCAGGGACTGACTAATGAAAAACTGTTTTTT.

This chain links TRBV6-2 or TRBV6-3 with TRBJ2-7; D remains ambiguous. There are 12 residues in the CDR3. The germline V gene has CDR1 MNHEY and CDR2 SVGEGT. With 7 bases removed from V and 4 bases from J, the gap between germline ends came to 11 bases. CDR3 sequence reads: CASTKPGYEQYF. DNA for the CDR3: TGTGCCAGCACCAAACCAGGTTACGAGCAGTACTTC.

This clonotype was seen many times. The chain carries TRBV20-1 and TRBJ1-2; D might be TRBD1 (5 bases). Trimming left V 0 bases short and J 2 bases short, with 10 bases between. The CDR3 is 14 residues long. Looked up from germline, CDR1 is DFQATT and CDR2 is SNEGSKA (reference sequence). The CDR3 protein is CSARDRQRNYGYTF. The CDR3 region has the DNA TGCAGTGCTAGAGATCGACAGAGAAACTATGGCTACACCTTC.

This clonotype was picked up many times. This chain links TRBV28 with TRBJ1-5; 7 nucleotides align to TRBD1. This CDR3 contains 15 residues. The V segment lost 5 bases and the J segment 0 bases; nucleotides outside the gene matches: 4. From germline, CDR1 is MDHEN and CDR2 SYDVKM. CDR3 coding DNA: TGTGCCAGCAGTGCGGGACAGCTTAGCAATCAGCCCCAGCATTTT. This gives the protein CASSAGQLSNQPQHF.

Details on this clonotype: The junction departs from the called germline gene at one end, perhaps through a read error. The genes are TRBV7-7 and TRBJ2-3, with TRBD2 matching over 11 bases. The germline V gene has CDR1 SSHAT and CDR2 FNYEAQ (reference sequence). The CDR3 is made up of 15 amino acids. The DNA for the CDR3 is TGTGCTAGCAGCGTGGGACTAGCGGACACAGATACGCAGTATTTT. As protein: CASSVGLADTDTQYF.

This clonotype was counted at least ten times. The chain has TRBV6-2 or TRBV6-3 and TRBJ2-5, with 9 bases matching TRBD1. J lost 7 bases, V lost 4 bases, and 4 bases had no gene match. This CDR3 comprises 13 residues. In germline, CDR1 is MNHEY, CDR2 SVGEGT. The CDR3 loop is CASSWDRVGTQYF. CDR3 coding DNA: TGTGCCAGCAGTTGGGACAGGGTGGGGACCCAGTACTTC.

This clonotype was recorded a few times. The chain combines TRBV27 with TRBJ2-2, with TRBD1 as a possible D gene (5 bases). The CDR3 runs to 14 residues. From germline, CDR1 is MNHEY and CDR2 SMNVEV (reference sequence). Deletions cut 3 bases from V and 4 bases from J, with 9 bases between. The CDR3 loop is CASSFWGPTGELFF. The CDR3 nucleotides read TGTGCCAGCAGTTTTTGGGGCCCCACCGGGGAGCTGTTTTTT.

The chain recombines TRBV13 with TRBJ2-2; D is uncertain. This CDR3 has 16 residues. V was pared by 5 bases and J by 2 bases, with 15 bases between. Looked up from germline, CDR1 is PRHDT and CDR2 is FYEKMQ (reference sequence). The CDR3 region has the DNA TGTGCCAGCAGCCCCCCGGGCCGAATTAACACCGGGGAGCTGTTTTTT. Protein sequence: CASSPPGRINTGELFF.

There are a few counts of this clonotype. The rearrangement links TRBV6-1 to TRBJ2-1; D is perhaps TRBD2 (5 bases). From germline, CDR1 is MNHNS and CDR2 SASEGT. V lost 6 bases to trimming and J lost 10 bases, with 22 bases between them. The CDR3 length is 15 residues. The CDR3 DNA follows: TGTGCCAGCAGCGCCTACGGTGCGGCGGGCGGGGAGCAGTTCTTC. This codes for CASSAYGAAGGEQFF.

The chain is built from TRBV4-3 and TRBJ2-7, with D perhaps assigned TRBD1 or TRBD2 (5 bases each). Germline lookup yields CDR1 LGHNA and CDR2 YSLEER. This CDR3 has 16 amino acids. The V and J ends lost 2 bases and 2 bases respectively, with 16 bases between them. CDR3 nucleotides: TGCGCCAGCAGCCAAACCTCGGGACGGGGCCCCTACGAGCAGTACTTC. It translates to CASSQTSGRGPYEQYF.

This clonotype was recorded many times. The rearrangement joins TRBV7-2 to TRBJ2-2; 12 bases align to TRBD2. V shed 5 bases, J shed 4 bases, and the junction held 14 bases outside the gene matches. The CDR3 extends over 19 amino acids. Germline CDR1 and CDR2: SGHTA and FQGNSA. CDR3 protein: CASSPPQTLAGGFTGELFF. CDR3 DNA sequence: TGTGCCAGCAGCCCGCCCCAAACACTAGCGGGGGGATTCACCGGGGAGCTGTTTTTT.

Points on this clonotype: This is likely an artifact of a read error, given a far larger clone one base away. The rearrangement uses TRBV2 and TRBJ1-1; maybe TRBD1 (5 bases). The V end lost 6 bases, the J end lost 3 bases, and 17 bases lay between the germline ends. This CDR3 has 15 amino acids. From germline, CDR1 is SNHLY and CDR2 FYNNEI. The CDR3, as DNA: TGTGCCAGCAGCGCCGCCGCGGCGGGGCACACTGAAGCTTTCTTT. It specifies CASSAAAAGHTEAFF.

This clonotype was counted a few times. The chain combines TRBV6-4 with TRBJ2-3, with D perhaps matching TRBD1 (7 bases). The V gene lost 5 bases and the J gene lost 4 bases, with 19 bases spanning the gap. The CDR3 sequence is 16 residues long. CDR1 is MRHNA, CDR2 SNTAGT, per germline. CDR3 loop: CASSPRTGGTPDTQYF. The CDR3 region has the DNA TGTGCCAGCAGTCCACGGACAGGAGGGACCCCAGATACGCAGTATTTT.

The sample holds many counts of this clonotype. The gene calls are TRBV6-2 or TRBV6-3 and TRBJ2-7; 10 bases agree with TRBD1. Germline trimming cut 5 bases from V and 3 bases from J; bases unmatched to any gene: 10. CDR1 is MNHEY, CDR2 SVGEGT, per germline. The CDR3 runs 16 residues. DNA of the CDR3: TGTGCCAGCAGTGCCTCGGGACAGGGGTTTTACTACGAGCAGTACTTC. As protein: CASSASGQGFYYEQYF.

To note about this clonotype: A clone one base away is much larger, so this may be a read error. CDR3 coding DNA: TGCGCCAGCAGCCAAGGTCCGGGACAGGGGCCTAAGTCACCCCTCCACTTT. Residues: CASSQGPGQGPKSPLHF. This chain joins TRBV4-1 and TRBJ1-6; TRBD1 aligns across 10 bases. The germline gives CDR1 MGHRA, CDR2 YSYEKL. The CDR3 runs to 17 residues. V was clipped by 1 base and J by 10 bases; unmatched bases: 10.

Points on this clonotype: At one boundary the junction diverges from the germline segment, which might be a read error. The genes are TRBV6-1 and TRBJ1-2; weak D call: TRBD1 (6 bases). The CDR3 has 16 residues. Germline V gene data show CDR1 as MNHNS and CDR2 as SASEGT. The CDR3 nucleotides read TGTGCCAGCAGTGAAGCGCAGGGGTTTGGGAACTATGGCTACGCCTTC. Its translation: CASSEAQGFGNYGYAF.

Ten or more counts support this clonotype. CDR3 nucleotides: TGCAGGTCAGGGGCCGTATACAATGAGCAGTTCTTC. Translating it yields CRSGAVYNEQFF. The chain couples TRBV20-1 to TRBJ2-1; the D gene is possibly TRBD1 (6 bases). The germline V gene has CDR1 DFQATT and CDR2 SNEGSKA (reference sequence). CDR3 size: 12 residues.

Notes on this clonotype: This sequence is one base from a far larger clone and is likely a read error. V usage is TRBV7-9 and J usage is TRBJ2-5; D is undetermined. V shed 5 bases and J shed 11 bases, with 18 bases lying between them. The CDR3 is made up of 13 amino acids. The germline V gene has CDR1 SEHNR and CDR2 FQNEAQ (reference sequence). Here the CDR3 DNA reads TGTGCCAGCAGCCAGACGTTCGTCCATGAGCAGTACTTC. Translating gives CASSQTFVHEQYF. The complete variable domain, with remaining parts taken from reference TRBV7-9 and TRBJ2-5, reads DTGVSQNPRHKITKRGQNVTFRCDPISEHNRLYWYRQTLGQGPEFLTYFQNEAQLEKSRLLSDRFSAERPKGSFSTLEIQRTEQGDSAMYLCASSQTFVHEQYFGPGTRLLVL.

A note on this clonotype: Given a much more abundant clone one base away, this may be a read error. The rearrangement uses TRBV20-1 and TRBJ2-4; D may match TRBD1 or TRBD2 (5 bases each). This CDR3 has 12 residues. Looked up from germline, CDR1 is DFQATT and CDR2 is SNEGSKA (reference sequence). V shed 0 bases and J shed 13 bases, with 13 bases lying between them. CDR3 protein: CSARDEGLGQYF. The CDR3 nucleotides are TGCAGTGCTAGAGATGAGGGGCTCGGACAGTACTTC.

In this sample, this clonotype turned up many times. The chain combines TRBV10-3 with TRBJ2-7; 9 bases agree with TRBD2. The V gene's germline CDR1 is ENHRY and CDR2 SYGVKD. With V trimmed by 2 bases and J by 3 bases, 2 bases remained unmatched. The CDR3 is 14 residues long. CDR3 nucleotides: TGTGCCATCAGTGAGGGACTAGCGAACTACGAGCAGTACTTC. It encodes CAISEGLANYEQYF.

This clonotype was detected only a few times. The chain uses TRBV29-1 and TRBJ1-2, with 8 bases that match TRBD1. Germline-derived CDR1 and CDR2 are SQVTM and ANQGSEA. The junction had 7 bases not matched to a gene; V was cut back by 7 bases and J by 3 bases. This CDR3 spans 13 amino acids. The chain's CDR3 is CSAQTGEHYGYTF. Written as DNA, the CDR3 is TGCAGCGCCCAGACAGGGGAGCACTATGGCTACACCTTC.

Many counts were recorded for this clonotype. The chain links TRBV2 to TRBJ2-2; tentatively, D is TRBD1 (5 bases). Germline V gives CDR1 SNHLY, CDR2 FYNNEI. The CDR3 runs 15 residues. Between the trimmed V and J ends, which lost 6 bases and 0 bases, there was a span of 11 bases. The CDR3 spells CASRVQAANTGELFF. The CDR3 DNA follows: TGTGCCAGCAGGGTACAGGCCGCGAACACCGGGGAGCTGTTTTTT.

This sequence joins TRBV28 and TRBJ2-1; possible D gene TRBD2, 5 bases. The CDR3 runs to 15 residues. From germline, CDR1 is MDHEN and CDR2 SYDVKM. Trimming left V 6 bases short and J 0 bases short, with 12 bases between. The DNA of the CDR3 is TGTGCCAGCAGAAACAGCGGTAACTCCTACAATGAGCAGTTCTTC. It specifies CASRNSGNSYNEQFF.

The chain links TRBV2 to TRBJ1-4; D remains unclear. Trimming left V 7 bases short and J 7 bases short, with 19 bases between. The CDR3 contains 15 residues. Per the germline V gene, CDR1 is SNHLY and CDR2 is FYNNEI. This CDR3 is CASTPWGAFGEKLFF. The CDR3 nucleotides read TGTGCCAGCACCCCTTGGGGAGCCTTTGGTGAAAAACTGTTTTTT. Variable domain in full (rest from reference TRBV2 and TRBJ1-4): EPEVTQTPSHQVTQMGQEVILRCVPISNHLYFYWYRQILGQKVEFLVSFYNNEISEKSEIFDDQFSVERPDGSNFTLKIRSTKLEDSAMYFCASTPWGAFGEKLFFGSGTQLSVL.

This clonotype has at least ten counts. V usage is TRBV6-5 and J usage is TRBJ2-3; a possible D gene is TRBD1 (5 bases). From germline, CDR1 is MNHEY and CDR2 SVGAGI. This CDR3 contains 15 residues. Trimming stripped 2 bases from V and 4 bases from J, with 13 bases between. The CDR3 is CASSYGQGASDTQYF. For the CDR3, the DNA is TGTGCCAGCAGTTACGGGCAGGGTGCCTCAGATACGCAGTATTTT.

This clonotype was recorded at least ten times. The J gene is TRBJ1-2, the V gene TRBV12-3 or TRBV12-4; D might be TRBD1 (6 bases). The ends were cut back, 6 bases at V and 3 bases at J, with 23 bases in the middle. The CDR3 is made up of 17 amino acids. The CDR3 loop is CASRAVGTPMGDYGYTF. CDR3 bases: TGTGCCAGCAGAGCTGTAGGGACACCCATGGGAGACTATGGCTACACCTTC.